This entry features one TCR beta chain sequence. Its antigen is currently unknown. This specimen belongs to a study of early T cells in non-severe SARS-CoV-2 infection. In the study overall: Bulk RNA isolated from unsorted whole blood underwent sequencing; chains were not paired.

Unique molecular identifiers were affixed to single, distinct cDNA molecules. TCRdb reprocessed the 5' RACE reads with MiXCR, giving one entry per CDR3 protein. This table has roughly 50,000 distinct CDR3 sequences, over 5% appearing once. The CDR3 runs to 15 residues. The V gene's germline CDR1 is SGHTA and CDR2 FQGNSA. V was clipped by 5 bases and J by 9 bases; unmatched bases: 8. Study-wide findings and caveats: VDJdb-based annotation leaned toward anti-spike CD8 responses and missed private and CD4 specificities.

V is TRBV7-2 and J is TRBJ2-1, with 12 nucleotides matching TRBD2. This sequence was found in an adult who was a healthcare worker with PCR-confirmed SARS-CoV-2 infection or an uninfected control (not recorded which). The source material was whole blood, sampled at baseline. CDR3 protein: CASSPRTSGKVEQFF. DNA of the CDR3: TGTGCCAGCAGCCCCCGGACTAGCGGGAAGGTTGAGCAGTTCTTC.